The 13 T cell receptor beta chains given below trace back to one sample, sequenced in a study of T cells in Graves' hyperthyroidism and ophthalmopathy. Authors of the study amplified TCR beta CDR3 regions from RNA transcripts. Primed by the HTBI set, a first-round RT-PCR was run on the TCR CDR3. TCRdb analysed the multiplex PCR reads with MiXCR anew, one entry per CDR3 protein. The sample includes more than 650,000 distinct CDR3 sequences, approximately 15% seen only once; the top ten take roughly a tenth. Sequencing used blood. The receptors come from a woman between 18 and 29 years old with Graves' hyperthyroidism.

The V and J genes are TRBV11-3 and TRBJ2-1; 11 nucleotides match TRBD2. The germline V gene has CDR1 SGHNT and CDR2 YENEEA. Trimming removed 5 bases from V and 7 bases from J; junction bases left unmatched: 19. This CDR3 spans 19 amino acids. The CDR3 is CASSPTGWDSGRAWNEQFF. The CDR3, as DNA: TGTGCCAGCAGCCCTACGGGGTGGGATAGCGGGAGGGCCTGGAATGAGCAGTTCTTC.

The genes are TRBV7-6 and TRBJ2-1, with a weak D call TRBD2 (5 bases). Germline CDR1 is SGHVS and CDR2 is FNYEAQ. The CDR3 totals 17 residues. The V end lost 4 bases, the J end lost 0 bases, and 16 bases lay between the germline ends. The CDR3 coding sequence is TGTGCCAGCAGCTCCCACACCATAGGGAGCTCCTACAATGAGCAGTTCTTC. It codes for CASSSHTIGSSYNEQFF.

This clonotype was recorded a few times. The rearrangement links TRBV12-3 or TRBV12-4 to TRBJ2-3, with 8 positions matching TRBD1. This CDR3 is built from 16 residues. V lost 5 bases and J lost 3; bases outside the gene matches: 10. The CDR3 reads CASSEWTGRYTDTQYF. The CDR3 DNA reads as TGTGCCAGCAGTGAATGGACAGGGCGGTATACAGATACGCAGTATTTT.

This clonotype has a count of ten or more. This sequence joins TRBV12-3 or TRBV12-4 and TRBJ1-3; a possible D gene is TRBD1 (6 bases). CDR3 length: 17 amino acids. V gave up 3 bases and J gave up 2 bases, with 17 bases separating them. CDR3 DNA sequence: TGTGCCAGCAGTTTGTGGGGAAAGGGGGTCCCTGGAAACACCATATATTTT. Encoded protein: CASSLWGKGVPGNTIYF.

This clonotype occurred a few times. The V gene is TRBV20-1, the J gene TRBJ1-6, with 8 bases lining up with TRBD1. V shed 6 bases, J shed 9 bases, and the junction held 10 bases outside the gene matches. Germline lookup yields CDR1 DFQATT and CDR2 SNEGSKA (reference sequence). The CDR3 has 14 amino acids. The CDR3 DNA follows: TGCAGTGCCAGGGGGACAGGTCAGGCTTCACCCCTCCACTTT. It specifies CSARGTGQASPLHF.

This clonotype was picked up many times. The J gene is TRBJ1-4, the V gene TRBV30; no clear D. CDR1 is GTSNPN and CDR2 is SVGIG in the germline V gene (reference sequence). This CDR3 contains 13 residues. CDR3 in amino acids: CLNVLATNEKLFF. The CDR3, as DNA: TGTTTAAACGTTCTAGCAACTAATGAAAAACTGTTTTTT.

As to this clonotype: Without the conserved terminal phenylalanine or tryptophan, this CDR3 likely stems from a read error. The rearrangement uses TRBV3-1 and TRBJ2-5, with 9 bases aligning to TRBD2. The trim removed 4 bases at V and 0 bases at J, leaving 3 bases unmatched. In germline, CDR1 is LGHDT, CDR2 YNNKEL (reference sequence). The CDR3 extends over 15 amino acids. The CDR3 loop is CASSPGLAYQETQYL. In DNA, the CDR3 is TGTGCCAGCAGCCCGGGACTAGCCTACCAAGAGACCCAGTACTTA.

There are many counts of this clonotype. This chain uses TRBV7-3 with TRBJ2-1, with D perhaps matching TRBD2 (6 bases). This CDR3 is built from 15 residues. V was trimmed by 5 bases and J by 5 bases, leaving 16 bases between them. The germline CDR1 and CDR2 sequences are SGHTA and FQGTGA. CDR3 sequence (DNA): TGTGCCAGCAGCCCCCGAGGGCGGGAAAACAATGAGCAGTTCTTC. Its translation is CASSPRGRENNEQFF.

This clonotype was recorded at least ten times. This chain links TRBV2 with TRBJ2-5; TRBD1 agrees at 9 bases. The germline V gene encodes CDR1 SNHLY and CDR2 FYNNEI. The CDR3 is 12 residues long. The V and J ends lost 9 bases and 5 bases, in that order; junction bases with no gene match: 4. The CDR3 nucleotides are TGTGCCAGTAACAGGGGGCTGGAGACCCAGTACTTC. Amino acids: CASNRGLETQYF.

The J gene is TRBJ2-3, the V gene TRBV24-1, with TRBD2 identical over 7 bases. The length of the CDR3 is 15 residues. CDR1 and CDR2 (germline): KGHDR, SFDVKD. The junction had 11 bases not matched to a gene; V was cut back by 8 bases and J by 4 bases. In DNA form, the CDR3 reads TGTGCCACCAATAACGTCGCGGGAGAGGCAGATACGCAGTATTTT. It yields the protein CATNNVAGEADTQYF.

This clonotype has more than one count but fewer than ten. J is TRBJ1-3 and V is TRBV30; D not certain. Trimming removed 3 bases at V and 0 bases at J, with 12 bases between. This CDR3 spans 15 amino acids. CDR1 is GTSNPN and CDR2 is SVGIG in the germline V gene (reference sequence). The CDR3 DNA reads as TGTGCCTGGAGCCGGCCCGCAAGCTCTGGAAACACCATATATTTT. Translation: CAWSRPASSGNTIYF.

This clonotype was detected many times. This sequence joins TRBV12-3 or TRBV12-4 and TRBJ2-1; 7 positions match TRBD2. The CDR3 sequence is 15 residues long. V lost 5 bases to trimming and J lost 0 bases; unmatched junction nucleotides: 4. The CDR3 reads CASSKGGSSYNEQFF. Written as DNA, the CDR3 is TGTGCCAGCAGTAAAGGCGGGAGCTCCTACAATGAGCAGTTCTTC.

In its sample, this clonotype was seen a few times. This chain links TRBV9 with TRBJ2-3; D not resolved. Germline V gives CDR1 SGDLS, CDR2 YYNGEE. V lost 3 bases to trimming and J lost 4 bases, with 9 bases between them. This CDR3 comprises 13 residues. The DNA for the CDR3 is TGTGCCAGCAGCGGAACGATCCCAGATACGCAGTATTTT. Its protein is CASSGTIPDTQYF. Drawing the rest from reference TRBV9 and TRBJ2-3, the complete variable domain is DSGVTQTPKHLITATGQRVTLRCSPRSGDLSVYWYQQSLDQGLQFLIQYYNGEERAKGNILERFSAQQFPDLHSELNLSSLELGDSALYFCASSGTIPDTQYFGPGTRLTVL.